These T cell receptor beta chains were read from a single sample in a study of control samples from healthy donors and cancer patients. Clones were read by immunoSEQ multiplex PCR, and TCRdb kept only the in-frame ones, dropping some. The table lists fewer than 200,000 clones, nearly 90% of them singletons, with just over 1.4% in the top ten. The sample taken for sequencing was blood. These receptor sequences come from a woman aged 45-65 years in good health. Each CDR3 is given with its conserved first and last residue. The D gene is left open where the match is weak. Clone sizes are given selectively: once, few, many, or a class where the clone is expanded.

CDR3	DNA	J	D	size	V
CASSPPHLQGANTGELFF	TGCGCCAGCAGCCCCCCCCATTTACAGGGGGCGAACACCGGGGAGCTGTTTTTT	TRBJ2-2	TRBD1	.	TRBV5-1
CASSLVSGQGYGYTF	TGTGCCAGCAGCTTAGTATCGGGACAGGGTTATGGCTACACCTTC	TRBJ1-2	TRBD1	.	TRBV7-9
CATSDSGTGVGGYTF	TGTGCCACCAGTGATTCGGGGACAGGGGTCGGTGGCTACACCTTC	TRBJ1-2	TRBD1	.	TRBV24-1
CASSSEGRWDGYTF	TGTGCCAGCAGCTCTGAGGGCAGATGGGATGGCTACACCTTC	TRBJ1-2	.	once	TRBV9
CASSLIGHGVGPYNSPLHF	TGTGCCAGCAGCTTGATTGGGCACGGAGTCGGCCCCTATAATTCACCCCTCCACTTT	TRBJ1-6	.	.	TRBV5-6
CASSSEGDLEAFF	TGCGCCAGCAGCTCGGAAGGGGATCTTGAAGCTTTCTTT	TRBJ1-1	.	.	TRBV5-1
CASSFSSGVNQPQHF	TGTGCCAGCAGTTTTTCGTCAGGGGTTAACCAGCCCCAGCATTTT	TRBJ1-5	.	.	TRBV28
CASSLGLMAGELFF	TGTGCCAGCAGTTTGGGACTGATGGCCGGGGAGCTGTTTTTT	TRBJ2-2	.	.	TRBV7-3
CASSNHTGGPFSYEQYF	TGTGCCAGTAGTAACCACACAGGGGGCCCTTTCTCCTACGAGCAGTACTTC	TRBJ2-7	TRBD1	.	TRBV19
CASSLFILNSGNTIYF	TGTGCCAGCAGCTTGTTTATCCTAAACTCTGGAAACACCATATATTTT	TRBJ1-3	.	.	TRBV5-6
CATSDLGQGTYTGELFF	TGTGCCACCAGTGATTTAGGTCAGGGGACCTACACCGGGGAGCTGTTTTTT	TRBJ2-2	.	.	TRBV24-1
CASSLIPGDPTEAFF	TGTGCCAGCAGCTTAATTCCAGGGGACCCTACTGAAGCTTTCTTT	TRBJ1-1	.	few	TRBV7-3
CATSDWRGGTGELFF	TGTGCCACCAGTGATTGGCGGGGAGGTACCGGGGAGCTGTTTTTT	TRBJ2-2	.	.	TRBV24-1
CASSPVEAGGLETQYF	TGTGCCAGCAGCCCAGTGGAGGCGGGGGGGCTTGAGACCCAGTACTTC	TRBJ2-5	TRBD2	.	TRBV7-9
CASSFKLQGSSNEKLFF	TGTGCCAGCAGCTTCAAGTTACAGGGGAGCTCTAATGAAAAACTGTTTTTT	TRBJ1-4	TRBD1	.	TRBV5-4
CASSKAGEFGVYNEQFF	TGTGCCAGCAGCAAAGCCGGGGAGTTCGGGGTCTACAATGAGCAGTTCTTC	TRBJ2-1	.	once	TRBV21-1
CASSLTPMNTEAFF	TGTGCCAGCAGCTTAACACCCATGAACACTGAAGCTTTCTTT	TRBJ1-1	.	.	TRBV7-9
CASSPGQISEQYF	TGCGCCAGCAGCCCGGGACAGATTAGCGAGCAGTACTTC	TRBJ2-7	TRBD1	.	TRBV5-1
CATSDGADQRNTIYF	TGTGCCACCAGTGACGGGGCTGACCAAAGGAACACCATATATTTT	TRBJ1-3	.	.	TRBV24-1
CASSYRQGYEQYF	TGTGCCAGCAGTTATCGGCAGGGCTACGAGCAGTACTTC	TRBJ2-7	.	.	TRBV27
CASSQDRYTTYEQYF	TGTGCCAGCAGCCAAGATCGGTACACCACCTACGAGCAGTACTTC	TRBJ2-7	.	.	TRBV14
CASSKEGGTGF	TGTGCCAGCAGCAAAGAAGGCGGGACAGGTTTT	TRBJ1-6	.	.	TRBV21-1
CASSYYNRATNEKLFF	TGTGCCAGCAGTTACTACAACAGGGCAACTAATGAAAAACTGTTTTTT	TRBJ1-4	.	.	TRBV6-5
CAWSGFSGNTIYF	TGTGCCTGGAGTGGTTTCTCTGGAAACACCATATATTTT	TRBJ1-3	.	.	TRBV30
CASSPGVANTGELFF	TGTGCCAGCAGCCCGGGGGTCGCGAACACCGGGGAGCTGTTTTTT	TRBJ2-2	.	.	TRBV4-2
CASSYRTGVDNEQFF	TGTGCCAGCAGCTACCGGACAGGGGTGGACAATGAGCAGTTCTTC	TRBJ2-1	TRBD1	.	TRBV7-8
CASRLNGGTLPLHF	TGCGCCAGCAGACTGAACGGGGGTACGTTACCCCTCCACTTT	TRBJ1-6	.	.	TRBV5-1
CASSKVGGGFNSPLHF	TGTGCCAGCAGCAAAGTGGGAGGGGGCTTTAATTCACCCCTCCACTTT	TRBJ1-6	.	.	TRBV21-1
CASSLRQGWTGELFF	TGTGCCAGCAGCTTGAGGCAGGGGTGGACCGGGGAGCTGTTTTTT	TRBJ2-2	.	.	TRBV5-4
CASSPMERYQETQYF	TGTGCCAGCAGCCCTATGGAGCGGTACCAAGAGACCCAGTACTTC	TRBJ2-5	.	.	TRBV7-2
CASSGRGKSSREKLFF	TGTGCCAGTAGCGGGCGTGGGAAGTCTAGTCGTGAAAAACTGTTTTTT	TRBJ1-4	.	.	TRBV19
CASSRSGTGLAGRRENEQFF	TGCGCCAGCAGTCGTTCCGGGACCGGACTAGCGGGGCGAAGGGAGAATGAGCAGTTCTTC	TRBJ2-1	TRBD2	.	TRBV23-1
CASSQKVTSAAESYGYTF	TGCGCCAGCAGCCAAAAGGTAACCTCGGCAGCAGAATCCTATGGCTACACCTTC	TRBJ1-2	.	.	TRBV4-3
CASSYGVQGTYEQYF	TGTGCCAGCAGTTACGGAGTGCAGGGAACCTACGAGCAGTACTTC	TRBJ2-7	.	.	TRBV6-5
CASSLGSVTYNEQFF	TGTGCCAGCAGCTTAGGTAGCGTTACCTACAATGAGCAGTTCTTC	TRBJ2-1	.	.	TRBV7-8
CASSFEGLMNTEAFF	TGTGCCAGCAGCTTTGAGGGACTGATGAACACTGAAGCTTTCTTT	TRBJ1-1	.	.	TRBV5-5
CASNTQGGLAFF	TGTGCCAGTAATACTCAGGGGGGGTTAGCTTTCTTT	TRBJ1-1	TRBD1	.	TRBV19
CASSLLGQGLGEQYF	TGTGCCAGCAGCTTACTCGGACAGGGTCTAGGGGAGCAGTACTTC	TRBJ2-7	TRBD1	once	TRBV7-8
CASWTAMNTEAFF	TGTGCCAGCTGGACAGCGATGAACACTGAAGCTTTCTTT	TRBJ1-1	.	.	TRBV28